This T cell receptor (beta chain) was found in a study of T cell responses to AZD1222 COVID-19 vaccine. CDR1 is SGHTA, CDR2 FQGNSA, per germline. V lost 1 base and J 8 bases, leaving 11 bases between the germline ends. CDR3 length: 13 amino acids. This clone is medium-sized within its sample. The protocol was immunoSEQ multiplex PCR, while the TCRdb copy is restricted to in-frame clones and leaves out a portion. The sample yields more than 45,000 clones, less than 85% seen once. The input for sequencing was peripheral blood, taken on day 0 of AZD1222 vaccination. This clonotype was sampled from an adult in good health. The genes are TRBV7-2 and TRBJ1-2; D ambiguous. The CDR3 reads CASSLEPVSGYTF. CDR3 DNA: TGTGCCAGCAGCTTAGAGCCGGTTTCGGGCTACACCTTC.